This is a list of T cell receptor beta chains from one sample in a study of T cells after yellow fever vaccination. TCRdb reprocessed the 5' RACE reads with MiXCR, giving one entry per CDR3 protein. The top ten hold 15% to 20% of the sample, which has a few hundred thousand distinct CDR3 sequences, approximately 7% seen once. The specimen comprised PBMCs, sampled more than 35 days after the first yellow fever vaccination. Receptor source: a man aged 18 to 29 who received the YFV17D yellow fever vaccine. Each CDR3 is given with its conserved first and last residue. D genes are given only for firm matches. Size values are once, few and many counts, or a class for expanded clones, and some rows have none.

abundance: few
v_gene: TRBV5-8
j_gene: TRBJ1-4
d_gene: .
CDR3aa: CASSQLRRGNEKLFF
CDR3nt: TGTGCCAGCAGCCAACTTCGGAGGGGTAACGAAAAACTGTTTTTT

abundance: few
v_gene: TRBV5-4
j_gene: TRBJ2-1
d_gene: .
CDR3aa: CASSVLQGNREQFF
CDR3nt: TGTGCCAGCAGCGTGCTCCAGGGGAACAGGGAGCAGTTCTTC

abundance: few
v_gene: TRBV20-1
j_gene: TRBJ2-1
d_gene: TRBD2
CDR3aa: CSASSGGSWTNEQFF
CDR3nt: TGCAGTGCCTCTAGCGGGGGGTCTTGGACCAATGAGCAGTTCTTC

abundance: .
v_gene: TRBV12-3/TRBV12-4
j_gene: TRBJ2-2
d_gene: TRBD2
CDR3aa: CASSSLGLAGGYDTGELFF
CDR3nt: TGTGCCAGCAGCAGTTTAGGCCTAGCGGGGGGCTATGACACCGGGGAGCTGTTTTTT

abundance: .
v_gene: TRBV5-1
j_gene: TRBJ2-1
d_gene: .
CDR3aa: CASSFGGARYNEQFF
CDR3nt: TGCGCCAGCAGCTTCGGAGGGGCGCGCTACAATGAGCAGTTCTTC

abundance: few
v_gene: TRBV20-1
j_gene: TRBJ2-5
d_gene: TRBD2
CDR3aa: CSARTLTSGGAGETQYF
CDR3nt: TGCAGTGCTAGGACCCTGACTAGCGGGGGGGCCGGAGAGACCCAGTACTTC

abundance: .
v_gene: TRBV30
j_gene: TRBJ2-5
d_gene: .
CDR3aa: CAWSPGQESETQYF
CDR3nt: TGTGCCTGGAGTCCCGGACAAGAAAGCGAGACCCAGTACTTC

abundance: .
v_gene: TRBV3-1
j_gene: TRBJ2-5
d_gene: .
CDR3aa: CASSPSALGTQYF
CDR3nt: TGTGCCAGCAGCCCCAGTGCCCTGGGGACCCAGTACTTC

abundance: .
v_gene: TRBV7-6
j_gene: TRBJ2-2
d_gene: TRBD2
CDR3aa: CASSSAQGGVNTGELFF
CDR3nt: TGTGCCAGCAGCTCCGCCCAGGGAGGGGTAAACACCGGGGAGCTGTTTTTT

abundance: .
v_gene: TRBV20-1
j_gene: TRBJ2-5
d_gene: .
CDR3aa: CSAPRVGGGETQYF
CDR3nt: TGCAGTGCCCCCCGGGTAGGGGGTGGAGAGACCCAGTACTTC

abundance: few
v_gene: TRBV19
j_gene: TRBJ1-1
d_gene: .
CDR3aa: CASSTGPGDTEAFF
CDR3nt: TGTGCCAGTAGTACGGGACCTGGGGACACTGAAGCTTTCTTT

abundance: few
v_gene: TRBV5-5
j_gene: TRBJ2-1
d_gene: TRBD1
CDR3aa: CASSRTARGMYNEQFF
CDR3nt: TGTGCCAGCAGCAGAACGGCCAGGGGGATGTACAATGAGCAGTTCTTC

abundance: .
v_gene: TRBV7-9
j_gene: TRBJ1-3
d_gene: .
CDR3aa: CASSLQATASGNTIYF
CDR3nt: TGTGCCAGCAGTCTGCAGGCGACAGCCTCTGGAAACACCATATATTTT

abundance: many
v_gene: TRBV5-5
j_gene: TRBJ2-4
d_gene: .
CDR3aa: CASSTPPENIQYF
CDR3nt: TGTGCCAGCAGCACACCTCCGGAAAACATTCAGTACTTC

abundance: few
v_gene: TRBV6-2/TRBV6-3
j_gene: TRBJ2-7
d_gene: .
CDR3aa: CASSYRENEQYF
CDR3nt: TGTGCCAGCAGTTATCGAGAGAACGAGCAGTACTTC

abundance: .
v_gene: TRBV6-5
j_gene: TRBJ2-7
d_gene: TRBD1
CDR3aa: CASSYDRGGYEQYF
CDR3nt: TGTGCCAGCAGTTACGACAGGGGGGGGTACGAGCAGTACTTC

abundance: .
v_gene: TRBV7-3
j_gene: TRBJ2-1
d_gene: TRBD2
CDR3aa: CASSPSSGGAGEQFF
CDR3nt: TGTGCCAGCAGCCCCTCTAGCGGGGGGGCGGGAGAGCAGTTCTTC

abundance: .
v_gene: TRBV6-1
j_gene: TRBJ1-2
d_gene: .
CDR3aa: CASSPEQGHYGYTF
CDR3nt: TGTGCCAGCAGTCCCGAACAGGGCCACTATGGCTACACCTTC

abundance: .
v_gene: TRBV28
j_gene: TRBJ2-6
d_gene: .
CDR3aa: CASSLDRDAVANVLTF
CDR3nt: TGTGCCAGCAGTTTAGACAGAGACGCCGTAGCCAACGTCCTGACTTTC

abundance: many
v_gene: TRBV4-2
j_gene: TRBJ2-5
d_gene: TRBD1
CDR3aa: CASSETQGAWETQYF
CDR3nt: TGTGCCAGCAGCGAGACACAGGGGGCCTGGGAGACCCAGTACTTC

abundance: .
v_gene: TRBV25-1
j_gene: TRBJ2-7
d_gene: .
CDR3aa: CASSEGGPEQYF
CDR3nt: TGTGCCAGCAGTGAAGGTGGGCCCGAGCAGTACTTC

abundance: .
v_gene: TRBV5-1
j_gene: TRBJ2-7
d_gene: .
CDR3aa: CASSWGRDGFFEQYF
CDR3nt: TGCGCCAGCAGCTGGGGCCGGGACGGGTTTTTCGAGCAGTACTTC

abundance: .
v_gene: TRBV5-1
j_gene: TRBJ1-1
d_gene: .
CDR3aa: CASSRGGVETEAFF
CDR3nt: TGCGCCAGCAGCCGTGGGGGGGTAGAGACTGAAGCTTTCTTT

abundance: few
v_gene: TRBV5-1
j_gene: TRBJ2-7
d_gene: .
CDR3aa: CASSLKTSYEQYF
CDR3nt: TGCGCCAGCAGCTTGAAAACTAGCTACGAGCAGTACTTC

abundance: few
v_gene: TRBV10-2
j_gene: TRBJ2-3
d_gene: TRBD2
CDR3aa: CASSELVRRGGTDTQYF
CDR3nt: TGCGCCAGCAGTGAACTGGTTCGGCGGGGGGGCACAGATACGCAGTATTTT

abundance: few
v_gene: TRBV4-1
j_gene: TRBJ1-1
d_gene: TRBD1
CDR3aa: CASSSRQGGSAEAFF
CDR3nt: TGCGCCAGCAGTTCACGACAGGGGGGTAGCGCTGAAGCTTTCTTT

abundance: few
v_gene: TRBV7-2
j_gene: TRBJ2-4
d_gene: TRBD2
CDR3aa: CASSWLAGLAKNIQYF
CDR3nt: TGTGCCAGCAGCTGGCTAGCGGGGTTAGCCAAAAACATTCAGTACTTC

abundance: many
v_gene: TRBV19
j_gene: TRBJ2-7
d_gene: .
CDR3aa: CASSIRGNSYEQYF
CDR3nt: TGTGCCAGTAGTATACGGGGGAACTCCTACGAGCAGTACTTC

abundance: few
v_gene: TRBV7-9
j_gene: TRBJ2-5
d_gene: .
CDR3aa: CASSFSGVGETQYF
CDR3nt: TGTGCCAGCAGCTTCTCGGGGGTAGGGGAGACCCAGTACTTC

abundance: few
v_gene: TRBV7-9
j_gene: TRBJ2-1
d_gene: .
CDR3aa: CAVDPEWYNEQFF
CDR3nt: TGTGCCGTCGACCCCGAGTGGTACAATGAGCAGTTCTTC

abundance: few
v_gene: TRBV20-1
j_gene: TRBJ1-5
d_gene: .
CDR3aa: CSARDRGLGNQPQHF
CDR3nt: TGCAGTGCTAGAGATCGGGGATTAGGTAATCAGCCCCAGCATTTT

abundance: many
v_gene: TRBV12-3/TRBV12-4
j_gene: TRBJ1-6
d_gene: .
CDR3aa: CASSFQGGNSPLHF
CDR3nt: TGTGCCAGCAGTTTTCAAGGGGGGAATTCACCCCTCCACTTT

abundance: .
v_gene: TRBV4-3
j_gene: TRBJ2-2
d_gene: TRBD1
CDR3aa: CASSGWDRDRTGELFF
CDR3nt: TGCGCCAGCAGCGGGTGGGACAGGGATCGGACCGGGGAGCTGTTTTTT

abundance: few
v_gene: TRBV5-8
j_gene: TRBJ2-3
d_gene: .
CDR3aa: CASSLGQTPSTDTQYF
CDR3nt: TGTGCCAGCAGCTTAGGACAAACCCCTAGCACAGATACGCAGTATTTT

abundance: few
v_gene: TRBV29-1
j_gene: TRBJ1-1
d_gene: .
CDR3aa: CSVAGGRDTEAFF
CDR3nt: TGCAGCGTTGCCGGGGGGCGGGACACTGAAGCTTTCTTT

abundance: .
v_gene: TRBV5-1
j_gene: TRBJ1-1
d_gene: .
CDR3aa: CASSLLPGETTEAFF
CDR3nt: TGCGCCAGCAGTCTTCTCCCCGGCGAGACCACTGAAGCTTTCTTT

abundance: many
v_gene: TRBV10-2
j_gene: TRBJ2-5
d_gene: TRBD1
CDR3aa: CASSDRDRGGETQYF
CDR3nt: TGCGCCAGCAGCGACAGGGACAGGGGAGGAGAGACCCAGTACTTC

abundance: .
v_gene: TRBV12-3/TRBV12-4
j_gene: TRBJ1-5
d_gene: .
CDR3aa: CASSLSGEQPQHF
CDR3nt: TGTGCCAGCAGTTTGTCCGGGGAACAGCCCCAGCATTTT

abundance: few
v_gene: TRBV27
j_gene: TRBJ2-6
d_gene: .
CDR3aa: CASSFIPGANVLTF
CDR3nt: TGTGCCAGCAGTTTTATCCCTGGGGCCAACGTCCTGACTTTC

abundance: .
v_gene: TRBV6-5
j_gene: TRBJ1-2
d_gene: TRBD1
CDR3aa: CASSSSLAKDRRNYGYTF
CDR3nt: TGTGCCAGCAGCTCCTCACTGGCGAAGGACAGGCGAAACTATGGCTACACCTTC